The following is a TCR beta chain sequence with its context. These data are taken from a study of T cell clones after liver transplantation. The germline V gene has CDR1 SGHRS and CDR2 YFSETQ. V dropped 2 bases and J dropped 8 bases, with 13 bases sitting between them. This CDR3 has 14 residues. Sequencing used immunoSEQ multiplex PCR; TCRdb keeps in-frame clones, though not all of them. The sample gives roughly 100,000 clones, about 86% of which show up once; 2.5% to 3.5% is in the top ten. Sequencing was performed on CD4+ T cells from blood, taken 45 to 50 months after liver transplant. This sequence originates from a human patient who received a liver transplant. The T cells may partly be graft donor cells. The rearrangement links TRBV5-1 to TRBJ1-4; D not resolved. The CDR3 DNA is TGCGCCAGCAGCTTACGCGGCGTTGAGGAAAAACTGTTTTTT. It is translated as CASSLRGVEEKLFF.